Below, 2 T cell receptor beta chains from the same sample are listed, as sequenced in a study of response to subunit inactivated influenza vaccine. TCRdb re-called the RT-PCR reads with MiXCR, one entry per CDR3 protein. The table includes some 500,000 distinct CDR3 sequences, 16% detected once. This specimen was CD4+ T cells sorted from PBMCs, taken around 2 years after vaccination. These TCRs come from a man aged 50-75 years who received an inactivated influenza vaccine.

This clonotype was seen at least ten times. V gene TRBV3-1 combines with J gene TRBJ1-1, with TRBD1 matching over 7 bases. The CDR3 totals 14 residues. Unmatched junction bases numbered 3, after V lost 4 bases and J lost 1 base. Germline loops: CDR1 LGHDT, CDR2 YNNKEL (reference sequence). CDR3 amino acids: CASSRQGGNTEAFF. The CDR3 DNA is TGTGCCAGCAGCCGACAGGGTGGGAACACTGAAGCTTTCTTT.

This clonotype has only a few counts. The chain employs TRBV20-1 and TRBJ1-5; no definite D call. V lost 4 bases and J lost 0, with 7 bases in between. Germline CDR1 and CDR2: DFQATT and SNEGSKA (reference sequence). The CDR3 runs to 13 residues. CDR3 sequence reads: CSATRFSNQPQHF. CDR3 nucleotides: TGCAGTGCTACTCGATTTAGCAATCAGCCCCAGCATTTT.